This TCR beta chain came from a study of graft-versus-host responses after intestinal transplantation. Study overall: Transplantation in recipients was multivisceral, liver-intestinal, or isolated intestinal. Anti-thymocyte globulin induction, then tacrolimus and steroids for around 3 years, went to all recipients.

V lost 6 bases, J lost 2 bases, and 2 bases stayed unmatched. The CDR3 contains 14 residues. Germline V gives CDR1 SEHNR, CDR2 FQNEAQ (reference sequence). Method: immunoSEQ multiplex PCR; TCRdb's copy keeps in-frame clones and lacks some. The table includes 43,000 or so clones, 85% to 95% detected once. This clone was found once. Its target is not known. Whole-study findings and limits: Circulating GvH clone levels at their peak were associated with HvG declines (early post-transplant). Recipient marrow showed GvH clones, some seen first in ileum or blood.

Sequenced here: PBMCs, sampled more than 750 days after a first intestinal transplant, on the day of a second. This TCR came from a human patient who received an intestinal transplant, so some T cells may come from the graft donor. The gene calls are TRBV7-9 and TRBJ1-1, with 11 bases matching TRBD1. Here the CDR3 DNA reads TGTGCCAGCAGGGACAGGGGGCCTAACACTGAAGCTTTCTTT. Amino acids: CASRDRGPNTEAFF.